A single sample gave rise to the 11 T cell receptor beta chains below, sequenced in a study of T-cell reconstitution after alpha-beta-depleted transplantation in children. Preparation of the TCRbeta library was carried out with unique molecular identifiers. A single record per CDR3 protein comes from TCRdb applying MiXCR to the PCR reads. The sample carries a few hundred thousand distinct CDR3 sequences, 20% to 30% recorded once. Sequenced material: PBMCs, taken before TCRalphabeta/CD19-depleted stem cell transplant. These TCRs come from a boy in the first two years of life with Wiskott-Aldrich syndrome, due to receive a stem cell transplant.

The V call is TRBV20-1, the J call TRBJ2-3; possibly TRBD1 or TRBD2 for D (5 bases each). Trimming took 2 bases from V and 2 from J, leaving 26 bases between them. The CDR3 spans 19 residues. Germline V gives CDR1 DFQATT, CDR2 SNEGSKA (reference sequence). CDR3 region: CSARSFEGNRYTDTDTQYF. The CDR3 nucleotides read TGCAGTGCTAGATCATTTGAGGGGAACAGGTACACGGACACAGATACGCAGTATTTT.

The CDR3 protein is CASSRLRGSGRSTDTQYF. CDR3 DNA: TGCGCCAGCAGCAGGTTAAGAGGTAGCGGGAGAAGCACAGATACGCAGTATTTT. This sequence joins TRBV5-1 and TRBJ2-3, with 9 nucleotides matching TRBD2. V gave up 4 bases and J gave up 0 bases; unmatched junction bases: 12. Looked up from germline, CDR1 is SGHRS and CDR2 is YFSETQ. There are 18 residues in the CDR3.

CDR3 coding DNA: TGTGCCTGGAGTAGTATAGCAGCAGGGTATGCTGGAAACACCATATATTTT. It translates to CAWSSIAAGYAGNTIYF. This sequence joins TRBV30 and TRBJ1-3; the D gene is possibly TRBD1 (5 bases). The CDR3 has 17 residues. Looked up from germline, CDR1 is GTSNPN and CDR2 is SVGIG (reference sequence). The V gene lost 2 bases and the J gene lost 2 bases, with 19 bases spanning the gap.

The CDR3 DNA sequence: TGCGCCAGCAGCTTGGGGACAGGGGTATTCCAGCCCCAGCATTTT. Its translation: CASSLGTGVFQPQHF. This rearrangement joins TRBV5-1 to TRBJ1-5, with TRBD1 matching over 9 bases. Germline CDR1 reads SGHRS; CDR2 reads YFSETQ. This CDR3 spans 15 amino acids. V lost 0 bases, J lost 7 bases, and 5 bases stayed unmatched. The full variable domain, completed using reference TRBV5-1 and TRBJ1-5, is KAGVTQTPRYLIKTRGQQVTLSCSPISGHRSVSWYQQTPGQGLQFLFEYFSETQRNKGNFPGRFSGRQFSNSRSEMNVSTLELGDSALYLCASSLGTGVFQPQHFGDGTRLSIL.

The chain carries TRBV7-2 and TRBJ2-1; TRBD1 matches 12 bases. The germline V gene has CDR1 SGHTA and CDR2 FQGNSA. The CDR3 is 17 residues long. V shed 0 bases, J shed 8 bases, and the junction held 8 bases outside the gene matches. CDR3 residues: CASSLAPSGTGGHEQFF. The CDR3, as DNA: TGTGCCAGCAGCTTAGCCCCCTCAGGGACAGGGGGCCATGAGCAGTTCTTC.

This clonotype was detected a few times. This chain connects TRBV28 to TRBJ2-7; TRBD2 matches 13 bases. Germline V gives CDR1 MDHEN, CDR2 SYDVKM. Unmatched junction bases numbered 6, after V lost 4 bases and J lost 3 bases. The CDR3 extends over 16 amino acids. This chain's CDR3 is CASSSWTSGSSYEQYF. CDR3 bases: TGTGCCAGCAGTTCCTGGACTAGCGGGAGCAGCTACGAGCAGTACTTC. Filled out from reference TRBV28 and TRBJ2-7, the complete variable domain reads DVKVTQSSRYLVKRTGEKVFLECVQDMDHENMFWYRQDPGLGLRLIYFSYDVKMKEKGDIPEGYSVSREKKERFSLILESASTNQTSMYLCASSSWTSGSSYEQYFGPGTRLTVT.

A few counts support this clonotype. This chain connects TRBV20-1 to TRBJ2-3; 8 bases agree with TRBD1. V shed 5 bases and J 5 bases; nucleotides not matched to a gene: 15. Per the germline V gene, CDR1 is DFQATT and CDR2 is SNEGSKA (reference sequence). This CDR3 is 16 amino acids long. The CDR3 DNA is TGCAGTGCTTTTTTATCGACAGGGGCCTGGGAAGATACGCAGTATTTT. Protein product: CSAFLSTGAWEDTQYF.

The chain recombines TRBV5-1 with TRBJ1-2, with 7 bases fitting TRBD1. The CDR3 has 15 residues. Losses at the gene ends were 3 bases for V and 6 bases for J; bases not matched to a gene: 11. Germline V gives CDR1 SGHRS, CDR2 YFSETQ. CDR3 loop: CASSWDPTGIDGYTF. CDR3 nucleotide sequence: TGCGCCAGCAGCTGGGACCCGACAGGGATCGATGGCTACACCTTC.

There are a few counts of this clonotype. The J gene is TRBJ2-3, the V gene TRBV20-1; D unresolved. Germline CDR1 and CDR2: DFQATT and SNEGSKA (reference sequence). Deletions cut 3 bases from V and 1 base from J, with 11 bases between. The CDR3 runs 14 residues. CDR3 coding DNA: TGCAGTGCTAGTTTTCCGCGCCGCACAGATACGCAGTATTTT. Translation: CSASFPRRTDTQYF.

V and J are TRBV7-2 and TRBJ1-5; TRBD1 agrees at 7 bases. Trimming removed 5 bases from V and 8 bases from J; junction bases left unmatched: 3. The CDR3 is made up of 12 amino acids. The V gene's germline CDR1 is SGHTA and CDR2 FQGNSA. CDR3 nucleotides: TGTGCCAGCAGCAACAGGGGTGAGCCCCAGCATTTT. Amino acid sequence: CASSNRGEPQHF.

The chain employs TRBV25-1 and TRBJ2-1; the D call may be TRBD1 or TRBD2 (5 bases each). Trimming left V 6 bases short and J 4 bases short, with 10 bases between. The CDR3 length is 13 residues. Germline V lookup: CDR1 MGHDK, CDR2 SYGVNS. The chain's CDR3 is CASRQDSYNEQFF. In nucleotides, the CDR3 is TGTGCCAGCAGACAGGACTCGTACAATGAGCAGTTCTTC. Full variable domain (outside the CDR3, taken from reference TRBV25-1 and TRBJ2-1): EADIYQTPRYLVIGTGKKITLECSQTMGHDKMYWYQQDPGMELHLIHYSYGVNSTEKGDLSSESTVSRIRTEHFPLTLESARPSHTSQYLCASRQDSYNEQFFGPGTRLTVL.